A selection of T cell receptor beta chains follows, all from one sample in a study of control samples from healthy donors and cancer patients. Here immunoSEQ multiplex PCR was the method, and the copy in TCRdb shows in-frame clones only, minus some. The sample lists about 170,000 clones; about 90% were seen once. The specimen sequenced was blood. These receptors were obtained from a man aged 30-40 years in good health. Each CDR3 is given with its conserved first and last residue. The D gene is left open where the match is weak. The size field is filled for only some rows; it gives once, few, many or a size class.

V gene	clone size	D gene	J gene	CDR3 protein	CDR3 DNA
TRBV5-1	NA	NA	TRBJ2-7	CASTRDGAYEQYF	TGCGCCAGCACTAGGGACGGTGCCTACGAGCAGTACTTC
TRBV14	NA	NA	TRBJ2-7	CASSHQGWSYEQYF	TGTGCCAGCAGCCACCAAGGGTGGTCCTACGAGCAGTACTTC
TRBV18	NA	TRBD1	TRBJ1-1	CASSLSPRDRGTEAFF	TGTGCCAGCTCACTTTCACCCCGGGACAGGGGCACTGAAGCTTTCTTT
TRBV6-5	NA	NA	TRBJ2-2	CASSYSRPPNTGELFF	TGTGCCAGCAGTTACTCAAGGCCACCTAACACCGGGGAGCTGTTTTTT
TRBV3-1/TRBV3-2	NA	NA	TRBJ1-2	CASSPGPRHYGYTF	TGTGCCAGCAGCCCCGGGCCCCGCCACTATGGCTACACCTTC
TRBV9	NA	TRBD1	TRBJ1-1	CASSPTGGSSEAFF	TGTGCCAGCAGCCCGACAGGGGGCTCTTCGGAAGCTTTCTTT
TRBV2	NA	NA	TRBJ1-1	CASIIREKAFF	TGTGCCAGCATTATCCGGGAGAAAGCTTTCTTT
TRBV30	NA	TRBD1	TRBJ2-2	CAWSTSTGYGELFF	TGTGCCTGGAGTACCTCGACAGGGTACGGGGAGCTGTTTTTT
TRBV5-5	NA	NA	TRBJ1-1	CASSLGTGGTEAFF	TGTGCCAGCAGCTTGGGCACGGGGGGCACTGAAGCTTTCTTT
TRBV6-5	NA	NA	TRBJ1-5	CASSVNQPQHF	TGTGCCAGCAGCGTTAATCAGCCCCAGCATTTT
TRBV15	NA	NA	TRBJ1-2	CATSRDFLLTANYGYTF	TGTGCCACCAGCAGAGATTTCCTTCTTACAGCTAACTATGGCTACACCTTC
TRBV19	NA	NA	TRBJ1-1	CASSVRAAMNTEAFF	TGTGCCAGTAGTGTTCGGGCGGCAATGAACACTGAAGCTTTCTTT
TRBV7-6	NA	TRBD1	TRBJ1-1	CASSGDRVTNNTEAFF	TGTGCCAGCAGCGGCGACAGGGTGACAAATAACACTGAAGCTTTCTTT
TRBV27	NA	NA	TRBJ1-5	CASSLEGLGAPFQPQHF	TGTGCCAGCAGTTTAGAGGGTTTGGGGGCTCCCTTTCAGCCCCAGCATTTT
TRBV6-4	NA	TRBD1	TRBJ2-5	CASSVADRVGETQYF	TGTGCCAGCAGTGTTGCCGACAGGGTCGGGGAGACCCAGTACTTC
TRBV28	NA	NA	TRBJ1-2	CASSTGGDYGYTF	TGTGCCAGCAGTACCGGAGGGGACTATGGCTACACCTTC
TRBV6-4	NA	TRBD1	TRBJ1-1	CASSESQGVSEAFF	TGTGCCAGCAGTGAGTCCCAGGGGGTGAGTGAGGCTTTCTTT
TRBV21-1	once	NA	TRBJ2-3	CASSINPGLTDTQYF	TGTGCCAGCAGCATTAATCCGGGGCTCACAGATACGCAGTATTTT
TRBV6-1	NA	TRBD2	TRBJ2-3	CASSESWTSGRGTDTQYF	TGTGCCAGCAGTGAATCCTGGACTAGCGGGAGGGGGACAGATACGCAGTATTTT
TRBV28	NA	TRBD2	TRBJ2-5	CASSSSGSLIVMETQYF	TGTGCCAGCAGTTCTAGCGGGAGTCTTATCGTAATGGAGACCCAGTACTTC